Listed here is a single TCR beta chain. The antigen remains unidentified. V was pared by 5 bases and J by 6 bases, with 3 bases of the junction left unmatched. Germline CDR1 and CDR2: LNHDA and SQIVND (reference sequence). This CDR3 spans 12 amino acids. The source of the sample is a study of CD8+CD57+ T cells in acquired aplastic anemia. Whole-study context: Healthy donor sequencing depth: about 10 million CD4+, under 12 million CD8+ reads. Notes on the study in general: Comparison of patients with controls identified around 31 shared CD8+ CDR3 sequences.

The template for TCR beta VDJ and CDR3 sequence profiling was genomic DNA. TCRdb processed the reads anew with MiXCR; each CDR3 protein has one entry. The sample carries more than 150,000 distinct CDR3 sequences, roughly half recorded once. This chain joins TRBV19 and TRBJ1-2; 7 positions match TRBD1. The sequenced sample consisted of sorted CD4+, CD8+, or CD8+CD57+ T cells (not recorded which) from PBMCs. The sequence derives from a human donor in good health. In nucleotides, the CDR3 is TGTGCCAGTAGTGCACAGGGGAATGGCTACACCTTC. As protein: CASSAQGNGYTF.